This TCR beta chain was captured in a study of cytomegalovirus exposure and HLA in healthy donors. Findings of the study overall: A later analysis showed HLA-associated TCR beta chains outstripping equally common others in clonal expansion.

As for this clone: As yet, its antigen is unknown.

Healthy bone marrow donors made up the cohort. The primer mix had 60 Vbeta and 13 Jbeta primers. Here immunoSEQ multiplex PCR was the method, and the copy in TCRdb shows in-frame clones only, minus some. The table has over 70,000 clones, about two thirds seen once. This CDR3 comprises 13 residues. Trimming left V 6 bases short and J 8 bases short, with 16 bases between. Germline CDR1 reads MNHNY; CDR2 reads SVGAGI (reference sequence). Material: PBMCs. The chain uses TRBV6-6 and TRBJ1-2, with D tentatively TRBD1 (5 bases). The sequence was obtained from a woman between 45 and 60 years old in good health and CMV-seropositive. This CDR3 is CASRLQESMGYTF. CDR3 bases: TGTGCCAGCAGACTACAGGAATCTATGGGCTACACCTTC.